This TCR beta chain stems from a study of blood T cell repertoires in COVID-19. This CDR3 region has 15 residues. The V gene end was trimmed by 7 bases and the J gene end by 0 bases; junction bases not matched to a gene: 8. The V gene's germline CDR1 is SQVTM and CDR2 ANQGSEA. The data were produced by immunoSEQ multiplex PCR, yet TCRdb's version contains in-frame clones alone and is incomplete. Of 250,000 to 300,000 clones listed, about 80% are singletons. V is TRBV29-1 and J is TRBJ1-4; 7 bases are shared with TRBD1. The receptor was derived from a man between 25 and 39 years old with acute COVID-19. The specimen was PBMCs or T cells enriched from blood (not recorded which). DNA for the CDR3: TGCAGCGCTGGGGACAGTGGGGCAACTAATGAAAAACTGTTTTTT. Amino acids: CSAGDSGATNEKLFF.